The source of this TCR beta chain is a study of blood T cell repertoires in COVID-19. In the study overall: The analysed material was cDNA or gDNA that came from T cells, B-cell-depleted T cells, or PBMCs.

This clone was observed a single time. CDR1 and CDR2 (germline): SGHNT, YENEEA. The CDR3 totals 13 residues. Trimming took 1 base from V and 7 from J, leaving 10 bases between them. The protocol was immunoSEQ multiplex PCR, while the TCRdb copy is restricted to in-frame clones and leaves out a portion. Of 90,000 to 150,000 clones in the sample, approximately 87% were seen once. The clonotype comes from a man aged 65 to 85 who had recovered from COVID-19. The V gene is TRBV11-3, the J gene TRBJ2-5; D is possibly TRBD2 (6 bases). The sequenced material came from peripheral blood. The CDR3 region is CASSLGLARTQYF. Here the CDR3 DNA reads TGTGCCAGCAGCTTAGGTCTAGCGAGGACCCAGTACTTC.